These 6 T cell receptor beta chains came from one sample sequenced in a study of T cell repertoires in cytomegalovirus infection. Their antigens are not known. One entry per CDR3 protein results from TCRdb running MiXCR on the reads. The data contain 300,000 to 400,000 distinct CDR3 sequences, around 29% of them singletons. Sample: cultured PBMCs, taken from culture after CMV antigen stimulation. Receptors originate from a human donor in good health (CMV status not recorded). Some clones in this sample may be carry-over from other donors' samples.

This rearrangement joins TRBV10-3 to TRBJ2-7, with D possibly being TRBD2 (6 bases). Germline V CDR1 and CDR2: ENHRY, SYGVKD. Trimming took off 2 bases at V and 2 bases at J, with 13 bases between the two ends. The CDR3 is 15 residues long. This CDR3 is CAISEAGQGPYEQYF. The CDR3 bases are TGTGCCATCAGTGAGGCGGGGCAGGGTCCCTACGAGCAGTACTTC.

In this sample, this clonotype turned up many times. V and J are TRBV27 and TRBJ2-1, with TRBD2 identical over 10 bases. V trimming: 7 bases; J trimming: 4 bases; junction bases outside the gene matches: 13. Germline CDR1 and CDR2: MNHEY and SMNVEV (reference sequence). The CDR3 consists of 17 residues. CDR3 DNA sequence: TGTGCCAGCACCCTAAACAGACTAGCGGGCGTGTACAATGAGCAGTTCTTC. Translated, it gives CASTLNRLAGVYNEQFF.

By frequency in the sample, this clonotype is medium-sized. The chain couples TRBV7-8 to TRBJ1-1; the D is unclear. The CDR3 runs 14 residues. The ends were cut back, 4 bases at V and 1 base at J, with 10 bases in the middle. Germline-derived CDR1 and CDR2 are SGHVS and FQNEAQ. CDR3 coding DNA: TGTGCCAGCAGCTCGGGTCGACGGAACACTGAAGCTTTCTTT. The encoded protein is CASSSGRRNTEAFF.

This clonotype was seen many times. J is TRBJ1-1 and V is TRBV7-9; D gene unclear. The CDR3 has 14 amino acids. Germline CDR1 is SEHNR and CDR2 is FQNEAQ (reference sequence). V was trimmed by 3 bases and J by 3 bases, leaving 11 bases between them. The CDR3 here is CASSLGQLDTEAFF. CDR3 in DNA: TGTGCCAGCAGCTTGGGCCAACTTGACACTGAAGCTTTCTTT. Filled out from reference TRBV7-9 and TRBJ1-1, the complete variable domain reads DTGVSQNPRHKITKRGQNVTFRCDPISEHNRLYWYRQTLGQGPEFLTYFQNEAQLEKSRLLSDRFSAERPKGSFSTLEIQRTEQGDSAMYLCASSLGQLDTEAFFGQGTRLTVV.

This clonotype has only a few counts. The chain carries TRBV18 and TRBJ2-2, with D possibly called TRBD1 or TRBD2 (5 bases each). CDR1 and CDR2 from the germline V gene are KGHSH and LQKENI. Deletions cut 1 base from V and 7 bases from J, with 10 bases between. CDR3 size: 14 residues. The chain's CDR3 is CASSPQGTNGELFF. The CDR3 nucleotides are TGTGCCAGCTCACCACAGGGGACCAACGGGGAGCTGTTTTTT.

This clonotype was seen a few times. The V call is TRBV2, the J call TRBJ1-6, with 10 bases fitting TRBD1. The CDR3 sequence is 14 residues long. The ends lost 6 bases at V and 16 bases at J; junction bases unmatched: 12. Per the germline V gene, CDR1 is SNHLY and CDR2 is FYNNEI. CDR3 DNA sequence: TGTGCCAGCAGAGGGGGACAGGGGACCCTCGAACTCCACTTT. Protein: CASRGGQGTLELHF.